This T cell receptor (beta chain) originates from a study of blood T cells in healthy people across ages. Study results and limitations: There were more naive CD4+ cells and higher diversity in long-lived donors than in aged donors.

This clonotype was detected many times. Its antigen is undetermined. PCR was performed a second time for about 7 to 12 cycles using a sample-barcoded 5' primer and a J-beta primer mix. Sequencing of every sample gave 3 million or more CDR3-containing paired-end reads. TCRdb reanalysed the 5' RACE reads using MiXCR and keeps one entry per CDR3 protein. Here the sample spans about 1,500,000 distinct CDR3 sequences, 28% being singletons. Those donating, healthy Caucasian individuals from Russia, were aged roughly 6 to 95. Extraction of total RNA produced a minimum of 5.5 micrograms from each sample. This CDR3 comprises 15 residues. CDR1 and CDR2 from the germline V gene are SGHRS and YFSETQ. V dropped 0 bases and J dropped 4; count of bases not matched to a gene: 5.

This sequence joins TRBV5-1 and TRBJ2-5; 8 bases are shared with TRBD1. The sequencing sample was made of blood. This TCR was sampled from a woman in her thirties in good health. This CDR3 is CASSLASGGSETQYF. CDR3 sequence (DNA): TGCGCCAGCAGCTTGGCGTCAGGGGGCTCAGAGACCCAGTACTTC.